These 23 T cell receptor beta chains were all obtained from the same sample, sequenced in a study of blood T cell repertoires in COVID-19. The assay was immunoSEQ multiplex PCR, and TCRdb's table has in-frame clones only and misses some. The sample contains fewer than 150,000 clones, around 89% of which appear only once. Sequencing was performed on peripheral blood. The origin of the receptors is a woman older than 75 with acute or convalescent COVID-19.

This clone appeared once. This chain uses TRBV19 with TRBJ1-1; 9 bases are shared with TRBD1. Germline trimming cut 5 bases from V and 11 bases from J; bases unmatched to any gene: 12. The V gene's germline CDR1 is LNHDA and CDR2 SQIVND (reference sequence). The CDR3 loop spans 14 amino acids. The CDR3 nucleotides are TGTGCCAGTAGTTCCCGGACCGGGACAGGGACGGCTTTCTTT. Its translation is CASSSRTGTGTAFF.

V is TRBV5-6 and J is TRBJ1-1; 8 bases match TRBD1. Per the germline V gene, CDR1 is SGHDT and CDR2 is YYEEEE. The junction had 6 bases not matched to a gene; V was cut back by 3 bases and J by 2 bases. The CDR3 is 15 amino acids. In DNA, the CDR3 is TGTGCCAGCAGCTGGCGGACAGGGCGTAACACTGAAGCTTTCTTT. It yields the protein CASSWRTGRNTEAFF. The full variable domain, in which reference TRBV5-6 and TRBJ1-1 provide the parts outside the CDR3, is DAGVTQSPTHLIKTRGQQVTLRCSPKSGHDTVSWYQQALGQGPQFIFQYYEEEERQRGNFPDRFSGHQFPNYSSELNVNALLLGDSALYLCASSWRTGRNTEAFFGQGTRLTVV.

The gene calls are TRBV2 and TRBJ2-3; 10 bases match TRBD2. The CDR3 runs to 14 residues. The ends lost 8 bases at V and 3 bases at J; junction bases unmatched: 5. Germline lookup yields CDR1 SNHLY and CDR2 FYNNEI. CDR3 in amino acids: CASASGGWTDTQYF. CDR3 bases: TGTGCCAGCGCTAGCGGGGGTTGGACAGATACGCAGTATTTT.

The rearrangement joins TRBV6-2 or TRBV6-3 to TRBJ2-1; a possible D gene is TRBD2 (6 bases). Trimming stripped 2 bases from V and 0 bases from J, with 14 bases between. The germline V gene has CDR1 MNHEY and CDR2 SVGEGT. This CDR3 region has 17 residues. CDR3 nucleotide sequence: TGTGCCAGCAGTTACGAGTCCCCCGGGGGCTCCTACAATGAGCAGTTCTTC. Translating it yields CASSYESPGGSYNEQFF.

The chain joins TRBV7-3 to TRBJ1-1; unclear D gene. CDR3 length: 13 amino acids. V dropped 0 bases and J dropped 5 bases, with 7 bases sitting between them. Germline CDR1 is SGHTA and CDR2 is FQGTGA. The CDR3 reads CASSLTVGTEAFF. The DNA of the CDR3 is TGTGCCAGCAGCTTAACCGTCGGGACTGAAGCTTTCTTT.

The V and J genes are TRBV3-1 (or the pseudogene TRBV3-2) and TRBJ1-6; D ambiguous. The CDR3 spans 13 residues. V lost 4 bases, J lost 5 bases, and 6 bases lay in between. In germline, CDR1 is LGHDT, CDR2 YNNKEL (reference sequence). CDR3: CASSPSHNSPLHF. DNA of the CDR3: TGTGCCAGCAGCCCTAGTCATAATTCACCCCTCCACTTT.

The rearrangement uses TRBV5-1 and TRBJ1-3; 9 bases align to TRBD1. The germline V gene has CDR1 SGHRS and CDR2 YFSETQ. V was clipped by 4 bases and J by 1 base; unmatched bases: 3. The CDR3 runs to 15 residues. The CDR3 loop is CASSIGQGSGNTIYF. The CDR3, as DNA: TGCGCCAGCAGCATAGGACAGGGGTCTGGAAACACCATATATTTT.

The chain links TRBV6-1 to TRBJ1-2; TRBD1 might be the D (6 bases). There are 16 residues in the CDR3. With 2 bases removed from V and 6 bases from J, the gap between germline ends came to 19 bases. Germline assignment: CDR1 MNHNS and CDR2 SASEGT. The CDR3 coding sequence is TGTGCCAGCAGTGAACTGTACGTAGGGGGGGATGATGGCTACACCTTC. The encoded protein is CASSELYVGGDDGYTF.

This chain uses TRBV7-6 with TRBJ1-2; the D gene is possibly TRBD1 (6 bases). The CDR3 has 15 amino acids. The germline V gene has CDR1 SGHVS and CDR2 FNYEAQ. V dropped 1 base and J dropped 4 bases, with 13 bases sitting between them. CDR3 amino acids: CASSLGVGQGYGYTF. CDR3 nucleotide sequence: TGTGCCAGCAGCTTAGGTGTGGGACAAGGCTATGGCTACACCTTC.

The chain employs TRBV7-3 and TRBJ2-3; D might be TRBD2 (6 bases). The germline CDR1 and CDR2 sequences are SGHTA and FQGTGA. There are 16 residues in the CDR3. The V end lost 0 bases, the J end lost 6 bases, and 16 bases lay between the germline ends. The chain's CDR3 is CASSLTPGGAGDTQYF. The DNA for the CDR3 is TGTGCCAGCAGCTTAACCCCCGGGGGAGCGGGCGATACGCAGTATTTT. Combining the CDR3 with reference TRBV7-3 and TRBJ2-3 gives the whole variable domain GAGVSQTPSNKVTEKGKYVELRCDPISGHTALYWYRQSLGQGPEFLIYFQGTGAADDSGLPNDRFFAVRPEGSVSTLKIQRTERGDSAVYLCASSLTPGGAGDTQYFGPGTRLTVL.

The V call is TRBV3-1 (or the pseudogene TRBV3-2), the J call TRBJ2-4, with D unresolved. The CDR3 totals 17 residues. Looked up from germline, CDR1 is LGHDT and CDR2 is YNNKEL (reference sequence). V was pared by 3 bases and J by 0 bases, with 15 bases between. Written as DNA, the CDR3 is TGTGCCAGCAGCCAGTCCCCCAGGAACGTAGCCAAAAACATTCAGTACTTC. This translates into CASSQSPRNVAKNIQYF.

The rearrangement joins TRBV3-1 (or the pseudogene TRBV3-2) to TRBJ1-1, with TRBD1 matching 9 bases. Germline-derived CDR1 and CDR2 are LGHDT and YNNKEL (reference sequence). With V trimmed by 4 bases and J by 4 bases, 4 bases remained unmatched. CDR3 length: 14 residues. The CDR3 coding sequence is TGTGCCAGCAGCCGGACAGGGGTGGGCACTGAAGCTTTCTTT. It yields the protein CASSRTGVGTEAFF.

The rearrangement links TRBV18 to TRBJ2-5, with 8 bases matching TRBD1. The V and J ends lost 2 bases and 5 bases, in that order; junction bases with no gene match: 4. The CDR3 consists of 14 residues. Germline V gene data show CDR1 as KGHSH and CDR2 as LQKENI. Here the CDR3 reads CASSPSPGGETQYF. The CDR3 DNA is TGTGCCAGCTCACCATCTCCAGGGGGCGAGACCCAGTACTTC.

The chain has TRBV6-2 or TRBV6-3 and TRBJ2-7; 8 nucleotides align to TRBD1. The V gene end was trimmed by 0 bases and the J gene end by 9 bases; junction bases not matched to a gene: 10. The length of the CDR3 is 15 residues. Germline-derived CDR1 and CDR2 are MNHEY and SVGEGT. The CDR3, as DNA: TGTGCCAGCAGTTACTCGACTCAGGGGGCGGACGGGCAGTACTTC. This sequence encodes CASSYSTQGADGQYF.

This chain joins TRBV10-1 and TRBJ1-1, with D unresolved. This CDR3 has 14 residues. Germline assignment: CDR1 WNHNN and CDR2 SYGVQD (reference sequence). V lost 2 bases to trimming and J lost 1 base, with 8 bases between them. CDR3 loop: CASSEDTRNTEAFF. The CDR3 coding sequence is TGCGCCAGCAGTGAGGACACGAGGAACACTGAAGCTTTCTTT.

This chain uses TRBV5-1 with TRBJ2-2; 10 positions agree with TRBD2. The CDR3 spans 15 residues. V was clipped by 2 bases and J by 8 bases; unmatched bases: 6. Germline CDR1 reads SGHRS; CDR2 reads YFSETQ. The CDR3 here is CASSFTSGAVGELFF. The CDR3 bases are TGCGCCAGCAGCTTCACTAGCGGGGCAGTGGGGGAGCTGTTTTTT. The full variable domain, its missing parts supplied by reference TRBV5-1 and TRBJ2-2, is KAGVTQTPRYLIKTRGQQVTLSCSPISGHRSVSWYQQTPGQGLQFLFEYFSETQRNKGNFPGRFSGRQFSNSRSEMNVSTLELGDSALYLCASSFTSGAVGELFFGEGSRLTVL.

CDR3 bases: TGCGCCAGCAGCGACAACAGGGGACAAGAGACCCAGTACTTC. This sequence encodes CASSDNRGQETQYF. This chain links TRBV5-1 with TRBJ2-5, with TRBD1 matching over 7 bases. J lost 2 bases, V lost 4 bases, and 5 bases had no gene match. This CDR3 is built from 14 residues. Germline V gene data show CDR1 as SGHRS and CDR2 as YFSETQ. Using reference TRBV5-1 and TRBJ2-5 for the parts outside the CDR3, the full variable domain is KAGVTQTPRYLIKTRGQQVTLSCSPISGHRSVSWYQQTPGQGLQFLFEYFSETQRNKGNFPGRFSGRQFSNSRSEMNVSTLELGDSALYLCASSDNRGQETQYFGPGTRLLVL.

The V call is TRBV6-2 or TRBV6-3, the J call TRBJ1-1; TRBD1 matches at 8 bases. Per germline, CDR1 MNHEY and CDR2 SVGEGT. Unmatched junction bases numbered 11, after V lost 5 bases and J lost 9 bases. CDR3 length: 14 amino acids. CDR3 nucleotides: TGTGCCAGCAGTGGACAGGGTGGACTTATACAAGCTTTCTTT. Translation: CASSGQGGLIQAFF.

A single count supports this clone. The genes are TRBV3-1 (or the pseudogene TRBV3-2) and TRBJ1-3; a possible D gene is TRBD1 (5 bases). Trimming took off 4 bases at V and 0 bases at J, with 10 bases between the two ends. This CDR3 has 15 amino acids. Germline-derived CDR1 and CDR2 are LGHDT and YNNKEL (reference sequence). Written as DNA, the CDR3 is TGTGCCAGCAGCCTCATTACAGGCTCTGGAAACACCATATATTTT. The encoded protein is CASSLITGSGNTIYF.

The V and J genes are TRBV5-1 and TRBJ2-1; 11 positions agree with TRBD2. The germline V gene has CDR1 SGHRS and CDR2 YFSETQ. The CDR3 sequence is 14 residues long. V shed 9 bases and J 8 bases; nucleotides not matched to a gene: 10. CDR3 nucleotides: TGCGCCACCAGGGGTAGCGGGGGGGAGTATGAGCAGTTCTTC. Protein: CATRGSGGEYEQFF.

To note about this clone: The sample carries other DNA sequences with the same CDR3. The V and J genes are TRBV18 and TRBJ1-1, with 8 bases lining up with TRBD1. CDR3 size: 15 residues. Germline values: CDR1 KGHSH, CDR2 LQKENI. Germline trimming cut 3 bases from V and 0 bases from J; bases unmatched to any gene: 3. The CDR3 sequence is CASSPGTGLNTEAFF. The CDR3 DNA reads as TGTGCCAGCTCACCCGGGACAGGCTTGAACACTGAAGCTTTCTTT.

The chain couples TRBV2 to TRBJ1-5, with D possibly TRBD1 on 6 matching bases. This CDR3 has 13 residues. Germline CDR1 reads SNHLY; CDR2 reads FYNNEI. V shed 4 bases and J shed 4 bases, with 8 bases lying between them. CDR3 in DNA: TGTGCCAGCAGTGGTCAGGGGAATCAGCCCCAGCATTTT. Protein product: CASSGQGNQPQHF.

The chain is built from TRBV5-1 and TRBJ2-5, with D maybe TRBD2 (7 bases). The CDR3 runs to 19 residues. Germline CDR1 reads SGHRS; CDR2 reads YFSETQ. V shed 4 bases and J shed 4 bases, with 29 bases lying between them. CDR3 protein: CASSPRSPGHQGGGETQYF. The DNA of the CDR3 is TGCGCCAGCAGCCCGAGATCTCCGGGACATCAAGGGGGGGGAGAGACCCAGTACTTC.